Shown below are 16 T cell receptor beta chains from a single sample sequenced in a study of identical twins. Each CDR3 protein is one row after TCRdb ran MiXCR on the 5' RACE reads. The sample lists about 390,000 distinct CDR3 sequences; about 10% were seen once. The sample comprised naive T cells sorted from blood. The receptors were gathered from a woman aged 45-65 years in good health.

V and J are TRBV29-1 and TRBJ2-3, with D possibly TRBD1 on 6 matching bases. CDR1 and CDR2 (germline): SQVTM, ANQGSEA. The CDR3 spans 12 residues. Trimming stripped 6 bases from V and 6 bases from J, with 13 bases between. The CDR3 spells CSVRGNGDTQYF. DNA for the CDR3: TGCAGCGTCAGGGGAAACGGGGATACGCAGTATTTT.

This clonotype was seen a handful of times. The V gene is TRBV9, the J gene TRBJ2-1; D uncertain. V was shortened by 3 bases and J by 0 bases, with 7 bases between the two germline ends. The CDR3 runs 14 residues. Germline CDR1 and CDR2: SGDLS and YYNGEE. The DNA of the CDR3 is TGTGCCAGCAGCGGGCCCAGCTCCTACAATGAGCAGTTCTTC. Amino acids: CASSGPSSYNEQFF.

In this sample, this clonotype turned up a few times. In DNA, the CDR3 is TGTGCCAGCAGGGAAAGACCTAGCGGGAGGGCCGAGCAGTACGTC. This gives the protein CASRERPSGRAEQYV. The V call is TRBV2, the J call TRBJ2-7, with 12 bases fitting TRBD2. This CDR3 has 15 amino acids. The V segment lost 6 bases and the J segment 6 bases; nucleotides outside the gene matches: 9. Germline loops: CDR1 SNHLY, CDR2 FYNNEI.

This clonotype was detected many times. The chain is built from TRBV12-3 or TRBV12-4 and TRBJ2-1; D is possibly TRBD1 (7 bases). The CDR3 sequence is 12 residues long. V dropped 6 bases and J dropped 8 bases, with 11 bases sitting between them. The CDR3 protein is CASSRGDYEQFF. CDR3 nucleotides: TGTGCCAGCAGCAGGGGGGACTATGAGCAGTTCTTC.

The J gene is TRBJ2-2, the V gene TRBV4-1; 14 bases agree with TRBD2. The CDR3 length is 16 residues. The ends lost 3 bases at V and 7 bases at J; junction bases unmatched: 4. Germline V CDR1 and CDR2: MGHRA, YSYEKL. The CDR3 protein is CASSHRTSGRNGELFF. The CDR3 DNA reads as TGCGCCAGCAGCCATCGGACTAGCGGGAGGAACGGGGAGCTGTTTTTT.

This clonotype came up many times. The DNA of the CDR3 is TGTGCCAGCAGTCCTCTTTTTGCGGGGCCGATGAACACTGAAGCTTTCTTT. This translates into CASSPLFAGPMNTEAFF. V gene TRBV12-3 or TRBV12-4 combines with J gene TRBJ1-1; maybe TRBD1 (5 bases). V lost 5 bases to trimming and J lost 0 bases, with 19 bases between them. This CDR3 spans 17 amino acids.

This clonotype was seen a few times. The chain joins TRBV29-1 to TRBJ2-7; maybe TRBD2 (6 bases). The V gene's germline CDR1 is SQVTM and CDR2 ANQGSEA. The CDR3 has 12 residues. The V and J ends lost 4 bases and 5 bases respectively, with 12 bases between them. CDR3 sequence (DNA): TGCAGCGTTGCTCCGGGAGCCCACGAGCAGTACTTC. Its protein is CSVAPGAHEQYF.

The chain employs TRBV10-3 and TRBJ2-1; TRBD1 or TRBD2 may be the D gene (5 bases each). V lost 8 bases, J lost 8 bases, and 16 bases lay in between. Germline assignment: CDR1 ENHRY and CDR2 SYGVKD. The CDR3 has 13 amino acids. The CDR3 sequence is CAIGGRTFYEQFF. The CDR3 nucleotides read TGTGCCATCGGGGGACGGACTTTCTATGAGCAGTTCTTC.

Only a few counts were recorded for this clonotype. The chain recombines TRBV5-1 with TRBJ2-2; D is undetermined. The germline V gene encodes CDR1 SGHRS and CDR2 YFSETQ. V was trimmed by 3 bases and J by 1 base, leaving 10 bases between them. The CDR3 extends over 15 amino acids. CDR3 residues: CASSSQALNTGELFF. The CDR3 region has the DNA TGCGCCAGCAGCTCTCAAGCCCTGAACACCGGGGAGCTGTTTTTT.

Many counts were recorded for this clonotype. The chain has TRBV6-4 and TRBJ2-1; maybe TRBD2 (6 bases). Trimming left V 2 bases short and J 6 bases short, with 14 bases between. The CDR3 extends over 15 amino acids. Germline lookup yields CDR1 MRHNA and CDR2 SNTAGT. CDR3 sequence: CASSDTSSSANEQFF. CDR3 nucleotides: TGTGCCAGCAGTGACACTAGCTCGTCGGCCAATGAGCAGTTCTTC.

This clonotype was seen only a few times. The rearrangement links TRBV10-2 to TRBJ1-5; TRBD1 aligns across 10 bases. CDR1 is WSHSY and CDR2 is SAAADI in the germline V gene. J lost 3 bases, V lost 6 bases, and 8 bases had no gene match. The CDR3 is made up of 16 amino acids. The CDR3 region has the DNA TGCGCCAGCAGAGCCGGGACAGGGGTGTCCAATCAGCCCCAGCATTTT. Translated: CASRAGTGVSNQPQHF.

This clonotype was detected ten times or more. The chain is built from TRBV10-3 and TRBJ2-6; D may be TRBD2 (7 bases). Germline V gene lookup returns CDR1 ENHRY and CDR2 SYGVKD. Trimming took off 10 bases at V and 2 bases at J, with 21 bases between the two ends. This CDR3 spans 17 amino acids. The CDR3 DNA reads as TGTGCCACCAAGGGGGGGACACGCACGACTGGGGCCAACGTCCTGACTTTC. Translating gives CATKGGTRTTGANVLTF.

The chain links TRBV29-1 to TRBJ1-2, with TRBD1 matching 8 bases. Germline CDR1 SQVTM, CDR2 ANQGSEA. The V segment lost 6 bases and the J segment 6 bases; nucleotides outside the gene matches: 6. There are 12 residues in the CDR3. This chain's CDR3 is CSVPRGQDGYTF. CDR3 sequence (DNA): TGCAGCGTGCCCAGGGGGCAGGATGGCTACACCTTC.

V is TRBV20-1 and J is TRBJ1-2, with 7 bases identical to TRBD1. There are 11 residues in the CDR3. Germline V gene sequence: CDR1 DFQATT, CDR2 SNEGSKA (reference sequence). V lost 4 bases, J lost 7 bases, and 3 bases stayed unmatched. CDR3: CSANRGGGYTF. The CDR3 nucleotides read TGCAGTGCTAACAGGGGAGGTGGCTACACCTTC.

The V and J genes are TRBV10-1 and TRBJ2-5; no clear D. The V gene lost 0 bases and the J gene lost 2 bases, with 4 bases spanning the gap. Germline CDR1 is WNHNN and CDR2 is SYGVQD (reference sequence). The length of the CDR3 is 13 residues. The CDR3 is CASSESGQETQYF. CDR3 DNA sequence: TGCGCCAGCAGTGAGTCCGGGCAAGAGACCCAGTACTTC.

This clonotype was counted between two and nine times. J is TRBJ1-1 and V is TRBV5-1, with D uncertain. Trimming cost V 0 bases and J 0 bases, with 9 bases left between them. From germline, CDR1 is SGHRS and CDR2 YFSETQ. CDR3 length: 15 amino acids. The CDR3 coding sequence is TGCGCCAGCAGCTTGGAGGCAGCCATGAACACTGAAGCTTTCTTT. It translates to CASSLEAAMNTEAFF.